A selection of T cell receptor beta chains follows, all from one sample in a study of tumor-infiltrating lymphocytes in localized non-small cell lung cancer. Assay: immunoSEQ multiplex PCR; the TCRdb copy retains only in-frame clones and omits some. The repertoire includes about 16,000 clones, more than 60% of them detected once, and around 6% sits in the top ten. Sequenced: lung tumor tissue. The receptor source for this set is a human donor with non-small cell lung cancer. Each CDR3 is given with its conserved first and last residue. The D gene is left open where the match is weak. Not every row has a clone size; where given, it reads once, few, many or a size class.

d_call	v_call	clone_size	j_call	cdr3_aa	cdr3_nt
TRBD2	TRBV7-9	NA	TRBJ2-1	CASSSTSGRANEQFF	TGTGCCAGCAGCTCGACTAGCGGGAGGGCAAACGAACAGTTCTTC
NA	TRBV7-2	NA	TRBJ2-7	CASSPREGQREQYF	TGTGCCAGCAGCCCCCGTGAGGGGCAGCGGGAGCAGTACTTC
NA	TRBV28	NA	TRBJ2-5	CASRIGLFRFEYQETQYF	TGTGCCAGCAGGATTGGCCTATTTAGGTTCGAGTACCAAGAGACCCAGTACTTC
NA	TRBV7-9	few	TRBJ2-7	CASSSVGRVSEQYF	TGTGCCAGCAGCTCCGTAGGCAGGGTCAGTGAGCAGTACTTC
NA	TRBV6-5	NA	TRBJ1-1	CASSSSPNTEAFF	TGTGCCAGCAGTTCTTCCCCGAACACTGAAGCTTTCTTT
TRBD2	TRBV4-2	NA	TRBJ2-1	CASSQAELAGGNEQFF	TGTGCCAGCAGCCAAGCAGAACTAGCGGGGGGTAATGAGCAGTTCTTC
TRBD1	TRBV18	NA	TRBJ2-5	CASSPGQGLKTQYF	TGTGCCAGCTCACCCGGACAGGGGCTAAAGACCCAGTACTTC
NA	TRBV6-5	NA	TRBJ1-1	CASSYVKGGEAFF	TGTGCCAGCAGTTACGTGAAGGGGGGTGAAGCTTTCTTT
TRBD1	TRBV6-1	NA	TRBJ1-2	CASSQTGVNYGYTF	TGTGCCAGCAGTCAAACAGGGGTTAACTATGGCTACACCTTC
TRBD2	TRBV5-5	NA	TRBJ2-5	CASSFLAGEGEETQYF	TGTGCCAGCAGCTTCTTAGCGGGAGAGGGGGAAGAGACCCAGTACTTC
TRBD1	TRBV19	NA	TRBJ1-2	CASSIQGQLTFGYTF	TGTGCCAGTAGTATTCAGGGACAGCTCACTTTTGGCTACACCTTC
NA	TRBV12-5	NA	TRBJ2-1	CASGGLSGEQFF	TGTGCTAGTGGTGGACTGTCGGGCGAGCAGTTCTTC
NA	TRBV25-1	NA	TRBJ2-2	CASSGSDEWTGELFF	TGTGCCAGCAGTGGATCGGACGAGTGGACCGGGGAGCTGTTTTTT
NA	TRBV5-4	once	TRBJ1-1	CASSLWAVPPTEAFF	TGTGCCAGCAGCTTATGGGCGGTCCCCCCCACTGAAGCTTTCTTT
TRBD1	TRBV4-2	NA	TRBJ2-1	CASSQGDRGNEQFF	TGTGCCAGCAGCCAGGGGGACAGGGGCAATGAGCAGTTCTTC
NA	TRBV18	once	TRBJ1-2	CASSGPGGYTF	TGTGCCAGCTCGGGACCGGGGGGCTACACCTTC
NA	TRBV2	NA	TRBJ1-1	CASSDGQQSYFNTEAFF	TGTGCCAGCAGTGATGGACAACAGTCCTACTTTAACACTGAAGCTTTCTTT
NA	TRBV10-3	NA	TRBJ2-7	CAISGDGSSYEQYF	TGTGCCATCAGTGGGGACGGGAGCTCCTACGAGCAGTACTTC
NA	TRBV4-1	NA	TRBJ2-2	CASSQVKTTGELFF	TGCGCCAGCAGCCAAGTGAAGACAACCGGGGAGCTGTTTTTT
NA	TRBV25-1	NA	TRBJ1-1	CASSENSWAFF	TGTGCCAGCAGTGAAAACAGTTGGGCTTTCTTT
NA	TRBV19	NA	TRBJ2-5	CASRAGTDTQYF	TGTGCCAGTAGGGCGGGGACGGATACCCAGTACTTC
TRBD1	TRBV4-1	NA	TRBJ2-3	CASSQGVQGETDTQYF	TGCGCCAGCAGCCAAGGAGTACAGGGGGAAACAGATACGCAGTATTTT
TRBD2	TRBV7-9	NA	TRBJ2-1	CASSPTSGENEQFF	TGTGCCAGCAGCCCGACTAGCGGAGAAAATGAGCAGTTCTTC
NA	TRBV10-2	NA	TRBJ1-1	CASSPQEQSEAFF	TGCGCCAGCAGTCCCCAAGAGCAGTCCGAAGCTTTCTTT